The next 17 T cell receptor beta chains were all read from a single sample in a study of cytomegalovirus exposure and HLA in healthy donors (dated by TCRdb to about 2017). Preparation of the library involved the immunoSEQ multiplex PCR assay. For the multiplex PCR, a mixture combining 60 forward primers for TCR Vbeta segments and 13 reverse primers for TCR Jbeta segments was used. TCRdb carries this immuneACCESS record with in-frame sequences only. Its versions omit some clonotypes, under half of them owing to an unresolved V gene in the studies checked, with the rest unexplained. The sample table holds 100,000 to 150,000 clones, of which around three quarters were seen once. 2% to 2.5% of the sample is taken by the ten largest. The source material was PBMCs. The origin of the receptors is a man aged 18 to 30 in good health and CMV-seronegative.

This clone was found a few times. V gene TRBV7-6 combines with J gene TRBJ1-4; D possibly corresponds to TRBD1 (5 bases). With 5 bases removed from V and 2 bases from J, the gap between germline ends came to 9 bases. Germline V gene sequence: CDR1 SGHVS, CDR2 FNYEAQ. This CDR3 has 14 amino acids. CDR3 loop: CASSRGNTNEKLFF. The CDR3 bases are TGTGCCAGCAGCCGGGGGAATACTAATGAAAAACTGTTTTTT.

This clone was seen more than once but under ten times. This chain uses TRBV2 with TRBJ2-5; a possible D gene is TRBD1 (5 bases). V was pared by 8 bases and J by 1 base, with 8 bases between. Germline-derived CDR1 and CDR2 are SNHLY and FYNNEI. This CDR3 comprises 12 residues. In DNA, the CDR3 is TGTGCCAGCGGGGCGGTCCAAGAGACCCAGTACTTC. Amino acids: CASGAVQETQYF.

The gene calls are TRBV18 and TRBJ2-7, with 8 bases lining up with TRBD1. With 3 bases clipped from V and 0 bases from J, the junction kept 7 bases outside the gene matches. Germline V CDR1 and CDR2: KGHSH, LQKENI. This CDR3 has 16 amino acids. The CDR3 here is CASSPRGRGLSYEQYV. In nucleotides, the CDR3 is TGTGCCAGCTCACCCCGGGGCAGGGGGCTCTCCTACGAGCAGTACGTC.

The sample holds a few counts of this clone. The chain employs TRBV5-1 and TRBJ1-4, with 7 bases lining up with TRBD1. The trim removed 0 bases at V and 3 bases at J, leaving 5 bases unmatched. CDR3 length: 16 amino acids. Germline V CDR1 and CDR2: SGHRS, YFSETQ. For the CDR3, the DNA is TGCGCCAGCAGCTTGGGAATCCAGGGGGCTAATGAAAAACTGTTTTTT. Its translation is CASSLGIQGANEKLFF.

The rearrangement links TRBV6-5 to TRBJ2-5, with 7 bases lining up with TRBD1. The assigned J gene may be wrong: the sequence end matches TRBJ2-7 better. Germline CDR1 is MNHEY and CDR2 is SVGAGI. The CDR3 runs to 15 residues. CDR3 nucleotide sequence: TGTGCCAGCGCCATAAGCACAGGACAGGTCTACGAGCAGTACTTC. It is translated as CASAISTGQVYEQYF.

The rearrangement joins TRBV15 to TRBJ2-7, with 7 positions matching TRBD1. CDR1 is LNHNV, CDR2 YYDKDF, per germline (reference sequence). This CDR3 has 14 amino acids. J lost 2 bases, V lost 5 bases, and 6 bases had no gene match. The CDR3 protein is CATSRDSGPYEQYV. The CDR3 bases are TGTGCCACCAGCCGGGACAGTGGACCCTACGAGCAGTACGTC.

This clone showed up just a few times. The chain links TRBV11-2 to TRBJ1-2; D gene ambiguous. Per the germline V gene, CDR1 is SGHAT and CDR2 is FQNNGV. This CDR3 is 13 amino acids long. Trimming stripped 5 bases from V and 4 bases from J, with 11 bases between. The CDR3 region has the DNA TGTGCCAGCAGCCCGGGAGTCTTCTATGGCTACACCTTC. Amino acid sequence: CASSPGVFYGYTF.

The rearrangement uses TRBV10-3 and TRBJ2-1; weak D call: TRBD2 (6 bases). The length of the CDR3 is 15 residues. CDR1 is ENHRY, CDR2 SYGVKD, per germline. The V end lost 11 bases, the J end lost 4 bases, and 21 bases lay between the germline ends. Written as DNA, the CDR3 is TGTGCCTCCAAGGGATCGGGAGAAGGGTACAATGAGCAGTTCTTC. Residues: CASKGSGEGYNEQFF.

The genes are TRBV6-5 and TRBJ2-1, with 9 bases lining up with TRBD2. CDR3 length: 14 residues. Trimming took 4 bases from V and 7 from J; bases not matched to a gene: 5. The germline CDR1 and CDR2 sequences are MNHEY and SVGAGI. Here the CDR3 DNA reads TGTGCCAGCAGTTTTGGCGGGAGGGTGAATGAGCAGTTCTTC. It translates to CASSFGGRVNEQFF.

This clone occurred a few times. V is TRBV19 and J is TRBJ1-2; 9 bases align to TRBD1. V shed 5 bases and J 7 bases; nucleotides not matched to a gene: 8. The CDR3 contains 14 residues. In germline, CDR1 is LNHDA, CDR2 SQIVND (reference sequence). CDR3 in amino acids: CASSYDGTGSGYTF. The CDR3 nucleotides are TGTGCCAGTAGTTACGACGGGACAGGGTCTGGCTACACCTTC.

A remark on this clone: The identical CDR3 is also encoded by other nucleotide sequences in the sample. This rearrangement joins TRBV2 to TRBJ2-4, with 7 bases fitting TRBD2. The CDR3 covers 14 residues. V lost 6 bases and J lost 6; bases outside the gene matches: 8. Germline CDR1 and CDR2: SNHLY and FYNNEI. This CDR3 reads CASSGTMRGNIQYF. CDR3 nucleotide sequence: TGTGCCAGCAGCGGGACTATGCGGGGAAACATTCAGTACTTC.

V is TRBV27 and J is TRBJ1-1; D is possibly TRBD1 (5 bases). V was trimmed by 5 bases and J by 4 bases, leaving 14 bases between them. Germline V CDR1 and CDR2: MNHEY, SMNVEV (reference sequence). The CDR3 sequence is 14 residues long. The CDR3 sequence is CASSPIGVVTEAFF. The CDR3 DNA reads TGTGCCAGCAGTCCAATAGGGGTCGTCACTGAAGCTTTCTTT.

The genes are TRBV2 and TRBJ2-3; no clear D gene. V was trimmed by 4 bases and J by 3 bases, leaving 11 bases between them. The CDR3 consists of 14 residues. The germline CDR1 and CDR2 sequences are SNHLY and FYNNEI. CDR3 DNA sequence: TGTGCCAGCAGTGTTAATTTACGGACAGATACGCAGTATTTT. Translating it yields CASSVNLRTDTQYF. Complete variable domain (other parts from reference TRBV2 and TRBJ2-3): EPEVTQTPSHQVTQMGQEVILRCVPISNHLYFYWYRQILGQKVEFLVSFYNNEISEKSEIFDDQFSVERPDGSNFTLKIRSTKLEDSAMYFCASSVNLRTDTQYFGPGTRLTVL.

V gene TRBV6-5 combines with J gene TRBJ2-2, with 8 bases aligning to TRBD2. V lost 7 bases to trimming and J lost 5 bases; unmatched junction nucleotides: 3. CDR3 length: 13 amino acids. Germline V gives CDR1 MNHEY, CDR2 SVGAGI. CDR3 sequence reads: CASTKRGTGELFF. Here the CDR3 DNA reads TGTGCCAGCACCAAGCGGGGGACCGGGGAGCTGTTTTTT.

The CDR3 DNA is TGTGCTAGTGGCCCCCCACCGGGACTAGCGGGCGAGGGGTACAATGAGCAGTTCTTC. Translated: CASGPPPGLAGEGYNEQFF. The chain has TRBV12-5 and TRBJ2-1, with TRBD2 identical over 12 bases. The CDR3 extends over 19 amino acids. V was clipped by 6 bases and J by 4 bases; unmatched bases: 16. CDR1 and CDR2 (germline): LGHNT, FRNRAP.

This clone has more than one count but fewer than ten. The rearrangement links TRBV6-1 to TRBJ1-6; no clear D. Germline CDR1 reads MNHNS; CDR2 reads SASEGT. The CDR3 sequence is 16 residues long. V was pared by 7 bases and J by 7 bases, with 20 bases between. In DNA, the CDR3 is TGTGCCAGCACTGACCTTGAGGTCCGTAAAAATTCACCCCTCCACTTT. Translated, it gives CASTDLEVRKNSPLHF.

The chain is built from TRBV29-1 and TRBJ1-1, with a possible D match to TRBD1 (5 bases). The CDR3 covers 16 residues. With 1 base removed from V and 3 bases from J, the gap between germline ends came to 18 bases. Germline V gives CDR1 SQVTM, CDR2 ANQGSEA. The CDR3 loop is CSVEGRLRGGDTEAFF. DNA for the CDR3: TGCAGCGTTGAAGGAAGGCTTCGTGGGGGGGACACTGAAGCTTTCTTT.